The clone carrying this T cell receptor beta chain has only one observation. The source of the sample is a study of shared clonotypes between healthy human individuals. TCRdb's table, derived via immunoSEQ multiplex PCR, lists solely in-frame clones and lacks some. This sample has under 550,000 clones, with about 96% found just once. The sample was naive CD4+ T cells sorted from blood. Subset in this sample: CD45RA+ positively selected. The TCR comes from a woman in her 30s in good health.

This chain's CDR3 is CASSFISGGPIDEQYF. CDR3 DNA: TGTGCCAGCAGTTTCATCAGCGGGGGACCTATCGACGAGCAGTACTTC. The gene calls are TRBV28 and TRBJ2-7; TRBD2 matches 8 bases. Looked up from germline, CDR1 is MDHEN and CDR2 is SYDVKM. The V segment lost 3 bases and the J segment 5 bases; nucleotides outside the gene matches: 12. The CDR3 runs to 16 residues.